A selection of T cell receptor beta chains follows, all from one sample in a study of OX40 agonist ivuxolimab in advanced cancers. Sequencing was performed with immunoSEQ multiplex PCR; in TCRdb, only in-frame clones are kept and a portion is missing. This table holds about 77,000 clones, about 86% found once. The specimen was CD4+ or CD8+ T cells sorted from blood, collected in a trial of the OX40 agonist ivuxolimab. These receptors were collected from an adult with an advanced solid tumor such as melanoma, head and neck, liver or kidney cancer. CDR3s include the opening cysteine and the closing phenylalanine or tryptophan. The D gene is left open where the match is weak. Clone size is shown for a subset of rows, as once, few, many or a class of expanded clone.

>TRBD1|.|TRBJ2-5|TRBV10-3
CAISQGTGGVETQYF
TGTGCCATCAGTCAAGGGACAGGGGGCGTTGAGACCCAGTACTTC
>TRBD1|once|TRBJ1-1|TRBV28
CASRPGQESTEAFF
TGTGCCAGCAGACCTGGACAGGAGAGCACTGAAGCTTTCTTT
>.|.|TRBJ1-1|TRBV5-1
CASSLVTGVQMNTEAFF
TGCGCCAGCAGCTTGGTTACAGGTGTCCAGATGAACACTGAAGCTTTCTTT
>TRBD2|.|TRBJ2-5|TRBV2
CAGQTSAETQYF
TGTGCCGGACAGACTAGCGCGGAGACCCAGTACTTC
>TRBD1|.|TRBJ1-3|TRBV11-2
CASSLDGTGGSSGNTIYF
TGTGCCAGCAGCTTAGATGGGACAGGGGGCAGCTCTGGAAACACCATATATTTT
>.|.|TRBJ1-5|TRBV28
CASRETGNQPQHF
TGTGCCAGCAGGGAGACAGGCAATCAGCCCCAGCATTTT
>.|.|TRBJ2-7|TRBV19
CASSMGLGWVSEQYF
TGTGCCAGTAGTATGGGACTGGGTTGGGTGAGTGAGCAGTACTTC
>.|.|TRBJ1-5|TRBV30
CAWSEGSGNQPQHF
TGTGCCTGGAGTGAGGGCAGTGGCAATCAGCCCCAGCATTTT
>.|few|TRBJ1-5|TRBV19
CASSPVGQPQHF
TGTGCCAGTAGCCCTGTGGGTCAGCCCCAGCATTTT
>.|.|TRBJ1-2|TRBV14
CASSDTGHYGYTF
TGTGCCAGCAGCGATACAGGGCACTATGGCTACACCTTC
>.|.|TRBJ1-3|TRBV11-2
CASSSNGVGNTIYF
TGTGCCAGCAGCTCAAACGGGGTAGGAAACACCATATATTTT
>.|few|TRBJ1-1|TRBV18
CASSQGYTEAFF
TGTGCCAGCTCACAGGGATACACTGAAGCTTTCTTT
>TRBD1|.|TRBJ2-3|TRBV4-1
CASSRRQGTITDTQYF
TGCGCCAGCAGTCGCCGACAGGGGACCATCACAGATACGCAGTATTTT
>TRBD1|.|TRBJ2-5|TRBV7-6
CASSPTGGGETQYF
TGTGCCAGCAGTCCGACAGGGGGCGGGGAGACCCAGTACTTC
>TRBD1|.|TRBJ2-7|TRBV30
CAWSGDRVRAYEQYF
TGTGCCTGGAGTGGTGACAGGGTAAGGGCCTACGAGCAGTACTTC
>TRBD1|.|TRBJ1-2|TRBV19
CASLRTGVSGDGYTF
TGTGCCAGTCTCAGGACAGGGGTGTCGGGGGATGGCTACACCTTC
>TRBD2|.|TRBJ2-1|TRBV5-1
CASSLIAGVSDEQFF
TGCGCCAGCAGTTTAATAGCGGGAGTAAGTGATGAGCAGTTCTTC
>.|.|TRBJ1-2|TRBV28
CAARRGGNGYTF
TGTGCCGCCCGCCGGGGGGGCAATGGCTACACCTTC
>.|.|TRBJ1-1|TRBV18
CASSVQGRQATEAFF
TGTGCCAGCTCGGTCCAGGGGCGGCAGGCCACTGAAGCTTTCTTT
>.|.|TRBJ1-4|TRBV4-1
CASSLADRPLNEKLFF
TGCGCCAGCAGCCTAGCTGACAGGCCTCTTAATGAAAAACTGTTTTTT
>TRBD2|.|TRBJ2-1|TRBV18
CASSPPAAGIYNEQFF
TGTGCCAGCTCACCACCCGCAGCGGGAATATACAATGAGCAGTTCTTC
>.|.|TRBJ1-1|TRBV18
CASSPPQSLNTEAFF
TGTGCCAGCTCACCCCCTCAGTCATTAAACACTGAAGCTTTCTTT
>TRBD1|once|TRBJ1-5|TRBV7-2
CASSFDRDQPQHF
TGTGCCAGCAGCTTTGACAGGGATCAGCCCCAGCATTTT
>TRBD1|.|TRBJ1-1|TRBV5-4
CASSTLTGVGTEAFF
TGTGCCAGCAGCACACTGACAGGGGTGGGCACTGAAGCTTTCTTT
>TRBD2|.|TRBJ2-2|TRBV11-1
CASSPIGEGNTGELFF
TGTGCCAGCAGCCCTATCGGGGAGGGGAACACCGGGGAGCTGTTTTTT
>.|.|TRBJ2-5|TRBV7-6
CASSFGRTYQETQYF
TGTGCCAGCAGCTTTGGTAGGACGTACCAAGAGACCCAGTACTTC
>TRBD2|.|TRBJ2-7|TRBV6-5
CASSSWGRGGGYEQYF
TGTGCCAGCAGTTCTTGGGGGCGGGGGGGCGGCTACGAGCAGTACTTC
>.|.|TRBJ1-2|TRBV27
CASSSKYRQLYGYTF
TGTGCCAGCAGTTCCAAATACCGACAGCTCTATGGCTACACCTTC
>.|.|TRBJ2-3|TRBV5-1
CASSWGTDTQYF
TGCGCCAGCAGCTGGGGCACAGATACGCAGTATTTT
>.|.|TRBJ2-7|TRBV18
CASSPQDEQYF
TGTGCCAGCTCACCTCAGGACGAGCAGTACTTC
>TRBD1|.|TRBJ1-2|TRBV29-1
CSVDRGANYGYTF
TGCAGCGTGGACAGGGGAGCTAACTATGGCTACACCTTC
>.|.|TRBJ1-5|TRBV2
CASSEEELDNQPQHF
TGTGCCAGCAGTGAAGAAGAACTGGACAATCAGCCCCAGCATTTT
>.|.|TRBJ1-1|TRBV7-9
CASSLVQGRGAFF
TGTGCCAGCAGCTTAGTCCAGGGGCGGGGAGCTTTCTTT
>.|once|TRBJ1-1|TRBV5-1
CASSLIWAGEGAFF
TGCGCCAGCAGCTTAATTTGGGCCGGGGAGGGAGCTTTCTTT
>.|.|TRBJ2-3|TRBV9
CASSVDGSTDTQYF
TGTGCCAGCAGCGTAGACGGGAGCACAGATACGCAGTATTTT